The present entry profiles one T cell receptor beta chain with its context. Its antigen remains undetermined. No per-base quality is available; no much larger clone lies one base away. The data belong to a study of CD8 T cells in Susac syndrome (dated by TCRdb to about 2019). In the study overall: Whether CD8+ T cell activation and differentiation in Susac syndrome was antigen driven was tested using repertoire sequencing. CD8+ T cell repertoire clonality was compared between eleven to twelve healthy donors, approximately 14 Susac syndrome patients and about 15 multiple sclerosis patients.

As encoded in the germline V gene, CDR1 is KGHDR while CDR2 is SFDVKD. The CDR3 numbers 16 residues from cysteine through phenylalanine. Just CDR3 DNA is preserved here, 48 bases in frame from base 1. Trimming takes 5 bases off V and 3 bases off J; junction bases not matched to a gene: 9. RNA was extracted with the RNeasy kit and roughly 0.45 to 1 ug was reverse transcribed using random hexamers. TCR beta CDR3 regions were amplified with the immunoSEQ multiplex PCR assay covering 54 Vbeta and 13 Jbeta segments. To correct PCR amplification bias, a synthetic template baseline was used for both primer optimization and computational correction. Turning to the authors' computational methods: Reads were annotated to V, D and J genes according to IMGT and were analyzed with immunoSEQ Analyzer, with only productive sequences retained. To calculate clonality, Shannon entropy was normalized by log2 of the number of productive unique sequences and then subtracted from one. For each patient and control, public and private clones were evaluated among the 100 most prevalent clones. Clones were defined as Susac-specific if absent from the healthy and MS cohorts, from roughly 1,100 published viral clones and from other ImmuneACCESS disease sequences. TCRdb applied fastp at Q25 and MiXCR to the public reads, then kept only in-frame beta chains. CDR3 protein sequences are deduplicated, and each keeps its most common genes and DNA. The authors' filters were not applied to this entry. The sample table contains about 150,000 distinct CDR3 sequences; only one count was recorded for around 96% of them. The ten largest account for around 0.21% of the sample.

Summary of the overall study and its limitations: The study acknowledged that relatively few individuals were included in the TCR sequencing and HLA analysis.

High-throughput TCR beta sequencing profiled peripheral blood CD8+ and CD4+ T cells from healthy donors, Susac syndrome patients and multiple sclerosis patients. The multiple sclerosis controls were treatment-naive patients whose relapsing-remitting disease, either stable or active, fulfilled the revised McDonald criteria. Bulk CD8+ and CD4+ T cells were purified by magnetic negative isolation, while CD8+ TEMRA cells were enriched using FACS. Blood was collected in EDTA tubes and processed within 24 hours, with PBMCs isolated through density gradient centrifugation. PBMCs intended for TCR sequencing were cryopreserved in liquid nitrogen and were subsequently thawed in a 37 degrees C water bath. The sorted or isolated CD4+, CD8+ and CD8+ TEMRA cells had a purity of 90% or higher.

Sequenced: CD8+ T cells from PBMCs. The clonotype was recovered from a human donor with multiple sclerosis. The rearranged segments are TRBV24-1 and TRBJ2-3, and 8 bases in between align with TRBD1. The CDR3 region: CATSGTGTGATDTQYF. The base sequence is TGTGCCACCAGTGGGACCGGGACAGGCGCGACAGATACGCAGTATTTT.